These 19 T cell receptor beta chains were all obtained from the same sample, sequenced in a study of shared clonotypes between healthy human individuals. Naive CD8 cells lacked CD45RO and underwent positive selection for CCR7, leaving out terminally differentiated effector memory CD45RA+ cells. Libraries were prepared by immunoSEQ multiplex PCR; TCRdb keeps only in-frame clonotypes and omits some of them. The data contain some 1,900,000 clones, roughly 95% of them seen just once; the ten biggest clones take up 1% to 1.5%. The sample taken for sequencing was naive CD8+ T cells sorted from blood. Receptors originate from a man between 18 and 35 years old in good health.

As to this clone: Other DNA sequences in the sample encode the same CDR3. The V gene is TRBV27, the J gene TRBJ2-7; 9 bases match TRBD1. The V segment lost 4 bases and the J segment 3 bases; nucleotides outside the gene matches: 1. The CDR3 contains 13 residues. Germline lookup yields CDR1 MNHEY and CDR2 SMNVEV (reference sequence). CDR3 protein: CASSWGQGYEQYF. CDR3 sequence (DNA): TGTGCCAGCAGTTGGGGACAGGGCTACGAGCAGTACTTC.

This rearrangement joins TRBV20-1 to TRBJ2-2; D not resolved. The germline CDR1 and CDR2 sequences are DFQATT and SNEGSKA (reference sequence). Trimming took off 8 bases at V and 4 bases at J, with 8 bases between the two ends. There are 11 residues in the CDR3. The CDR3 protein is CSTFLTGELFF. The CDR3 bases are TGCAGTACGTTCCTCACCGGGGAGCTGTTTTTT.

Concerning this clone itself: Other DNA sequences in the sample encode the same CDR3. The chain carries TRBV25-1 and TRBJ2-5; 7 bases agree with TRBD1. Per germline, CDR1 MGHDK and CDR2 SYGVNS. The CDR3 runs 14 residues. V lost 1 base and J lost 3; bases outside the gene matches: 2. The CDR3 spells CASSELGTEETQYF. DNA of the CDR3: TGTGCCAGCAGTGAATTAGGGACAGAAGAGACCCAGTACTTC.

The chain links TRBV6-5 to TRBJ2-5, with 11 bases identical to TRBD2. The V gene's germline CDR1 is MNHEY and CDR2 SVGAGI. V gave up 5 bases and J gave up 5 bases; unmatched junction bases: 7. This CDR3 comprises 15 residues. The chain's CDR3 is CASSPLAGGRETQYF. The CDR3 DNA follows: TGTGCCAGCAGTCCCCTAGCGGGGGGAAGGGAGACCCAGTACTTC.

The DNA for the CDR3 is TGTGCCTGGAGGGGGGTAAAGGAAAAACTGTTTTTT. It is translated as CAWRGVKEKLFF. The rearrangement uses TRBV30 and TRBJ1-4; D possibly corresponds to TRBD1 (5 bases). CDR1 GTSNPN and CDR2 SVGIG come from the germline V gene (reference sequence). Deletions cut 3 bases from V and 8 bases from J, with 10 bases between. The CDR3 contains 12 residues.

The chain has TRBV21-1 and TRBJ2-3; TRBD2 is the table's D call, not checked against the DNA. TRBV21-1 is annotated as a pseudogene. The CDR3 has 15 amino acids. CDR3 protein: CASSNPSGGTDTQYF. CDR3 nucleotide sequence: TGTGCCAGCAGCAACCCTAGCGGGGGCACAGATACGCAGTATTTT.

For the CDR3, the DNA is TGTGCCAGCAGTTTATCGACCCCGGACACTGAAGCTTTCTTT. The encoded protein is CASSLSTPDTEAFF. The rearrangement uses TRBV27 and TRBJ1-1, with D hard to call. CDR3 length: 14 amino acids. Germline V gene lookup returns CDR1 MNHEY and CDR2 SMNVEV (reference sequence). V lost 0 bases, J lost 3 bases, and 8 bases lay in between.

The chain has TRBV27 and TRBJ2-7; 10 bases line up with TRBD1. This CDR3 contains 14 residues. Trimming at V came to 2 bases and at J to 5 bases, leaving 3 bases not matched to a gene. Germline CDR1 and CDR2: MNHEY and SMNVEV (reference sequence). The CDR3 here is CASSLDRGRNEQYF. CDR3 coding DNA: TGTGCCAGCAGTTTAGACAGGGGGCGAAACGAGCAGTACTTC.

For the CDR3, the DNA is TGCGCCAGCAGCCACGAAAAAGGGTACGGGGAGCTGTTTTTT. It yields the protein CASSHEKGYGELFF. The rearrangement links TRBV4-1 to TRBJ2-2; D is unclear. Germline CDR1 MGHRA, CDR2 YSYEKL. Trimming removed 3 bases at V and 7 bases at J, with 12 bases between. This CDR3 comprises 14 residues.

The chain links TRBV11-2 to TRBJ2-1, with TRBD2 matching 9 bases. Unmatched junction bases numbered 7, after V lost 5 bases and J lost 2 bases. This CDR3 spans 16 amino acids. The V gene's germline CDR1 is SGHAT and CDR2 FQNNGV. CDR3 sequence reads: CASSALAGLTYNEQFF. CDR3 sequence (DNA): TGTGCCAGCAGCGCTCTAGCGGGACTTACCTACAATGAGCAGTTCTTC.

The gene calls are TRBV9 and TRBJ2-7, with 8 bases fitting TRBD2. With 3 bases clipped from V and 5 bases from J, the junction kept 13 bases outside the gene matches. The germline gives CDR1 SGDLS, CDR2 YYNGEE. CDR3 size: 16 residues. The CDR3 protein is CASSDGSGRDTHEQYF. The CDR3 DNA reads as TGTGCCAGCAGCGATGGGAGCGGGAGAGATACCCACGAGCAGTACTTC. Supplemented by reference TRBV9 and TRBJ2-7, the full variable domain reads DSGVTQTPKHLITATGQRVTLRCSPRSGDLSVYWYQQSLDQGLQFLIQYYNGEERAKGNILERFSAQQFPDLHSELNLSSLELGDSALYFCASSDGSGRDTHEQYFGPGTRLTVT.

A word on this clone: The same CDR3 can be traced to other DNA sequences in this sample. The CDR3 coding sequence is TGTGCCAGCTCACCGGGACAGGGGCCTTACGAGCAGTACTTC. Translating it yields CASSPGQGPYEQYF. The chain links TRBV18 to TRBJ2-7; 10 bases are shared with TRBD1. Germline CDR1 is KGHSH and CDR2 is LQKENI. The CDR3 contains 14 residues. After removal of 3 bases from V and 4 bases from J, the junction contained 3 bases not matched to a gene.

This clone was counted once. The chain has TRBV28 and TRBJ2-7; 9 bases align to TRBD1. After removal of 2 bases from V and 4 bases from J, the junction contained 12 bases not matched to a gene. The CDR3 spans 17 residues. From germline, CDR1 is MDHEN and CDR2 SYDVKM. DNA of the CDR3: TGTGCCAGCAGTTTACCTCACCCGGGACAGGGTAGGTACGAGCAGTACTTC. Its translation is CASSLPHPGQGRYEQYF.

CDR3 sequence reads: CASSLLGGSQETQYF. The CDR3 nucleotides read TGTGCCAGCAGTTTACTCGGGGGGTCTCAAGAGACCCAGTACTTC. The V call is TRBV28, the J call TRBJ2-5; 7 positions agree with TRBD2. CDR1 is MDHEN, CDR2 SYDVKM, per germline. This CDR3 has 15 residues. V lost 2 bases, J lost 2 bases, and 5 bases stayed unmatched.

The chain links TRBV9 to TRBJ2-7; 7 nucleotides line up with TRBD1. V shed 3 bases, J shed 3 bases, and the junction held 6 bases outside the gene matches. The germline V gene has CDR1 SGDLS and CDR2 YYNGEE. The CDR3 has 14 amino acids. CDR3 protein: CASSEGTEVYEQYF. CDR3 nucleotides: TGTGCCAGCAGCGAGGGGACAGAAGTCTACGAGCAGTACTTC.

This clone was seen a single time. This chain uses TRBV12-1 with TRBJ2-7; whether TRBD1, the table's D call, matches the DNA was not checked. TRBV12-1 is shown as a pseudogene. The CDR3 is made up of 16 amino acids. The DNA for the CDR3 is TGTGCCAGCAGCTTCCCCTTCCGGGACAGGGTATACGAGCAGTACTTC. Translated: CASSFPFRDRVYEQYF.

The chain recombines TRBV29-1 with TRBJ2-3; 8 bases fit TRBD1. Trimming at V came to 6 bases and at J to 5 bases, leaving 10 bases not matched to a gene. This CDR3 has 14 amino acids. Germline V gives CDR1 SQVTM, CDR2 ANQGSEA. CDR3 DNA sequence: TGCAGCGTGGCCGGACAGGGCAGAAGAGATACGCAGTATTTT. This sequence encodes CSVAGQGRRDTQYF.

About this clone itself: This same CDR3 is encoded by further DNA sequences in the sample. This chain uses TRBV9 with TRBJ2-3; D gene uncertain. This CDR3 has 12 amino acids. Trimming cost V 4 bases and J 6 bases, with 9 bases left between them. Germline lookup yields CDR1 SGDLS and CDR2 YYNGEE. The CDR3 nucleotides read TGTGCCAGCAGCCCCCCCGCGGATACGCAGTATTTT. It specifies CASSPPADTQYF.

This clone turned up a few times. Other nucleotide sequences from this sample produce the same CDR3. J is TRBJ2-2 and V is TRBV7-9; D unresolved. CDR3 size: 14 residues. Trimming left V 0 bases short and J 4 bases short, with 6 bases between. Germline assignment: CDR1 SEHNR and CDR2 FQNEAQ (reference sequence). CDR3 sequence reads: CASSLAPSTGELFF. For the CDR3, the DNA is TGTGCCAGCAGCTTAGCTCCCAGCACCGGGGAGCTGTTTTTT.